This is a list of T cell receptor beta chains from one sample in a study of blood T cell repertoires in COVID-19. Generated by immunoSEQ multiplex PCR, the TCRdb table keeps only in-frame clones and is missing some. The sample lists around 150,000 clones; 80% to 85% were seen once. Sequencing was performed on peripheral blood. Receptors were obtained from a young man with COVID-19, enrolled during active disease. CDR3s include the opening cysteine and the closing phenylalanine or tryptophan. The D gene is left open where the match is weak. The size of a clone is reported for some rows only, either as once, few or many, or as a class for expanded clones.

J gene	V gene	D gene	clone size	CDR3 DNA	CDR3 protein
TRBJ2-5	TRBV4-2	.	.	TGTGCCAGCAGCCAAGGGACGGGAGAAGAGACCCAGTACTTC	CASSQGTGEETQYF
TRBJ2-2	TRBV24-1	TRBD2	.	TGTGCCACCAGTGATTTGGGGACTAGCGGAGTCACCGGGGAGCTGTTTTTT	CATSDLGTSGVTGELFF
TRBJ2-7	TRBV27	TRBD2	.	TGTGCCAGCAGTTCGACACTGGGACTAGCGGGAGGAGGCCACGAGCAGTACTTC	CASSSTLGLAGGGHEQYF
TRBJ1-2	TRBV10-3	TRBD1	few	TGTGCCATCAGTGAGTCTGGGACAGGGTTCTATGGCTACACCTTC	CAISESGTGFYGYTF
TRBJ2-7	TRBV6-5	.	.	TGTGCCAGCAGGTTGACTTCTACCCCCTCCAACGAGCAGTACTTC	CASRLTSTPSNEQYF
TRBJ2-2	TRBV19	.	.	TGTGCCAGTAGTACAAACCCCCTTACAACCGGGGAGCTGTTTTTT	CASSTNPLTTGELFF
TRBJ2-1	TRBV5-4	TRBD2	.	TGTGCCAGCCCACTCGACAGCGGGAGCAATGAGCAGTTCTTC	CASPLDSGSNEQFF
TRBJ1-5	TRBV7-2	.	.	TGTGCCAGCAGCTTAGAAGGGGCTCGTCAGCCCCAGCATTTT	CASSLEGARQPQHF
TRBJ2-7	TRBV29-1	TRBD1	.	TGCAGCGTGTCGACCGGGACAGGGGGCTACGAGCAGTACTTC	CSVSTGTGGYEQYF
TRBJ1-2	TRBV13	TRBD1	.	TGTGCCAGCAGCTTGATGTTGGGTATATCGGGACAGGGGATTATCATGGATGGCTACACCTTC	CASSLMLGISGQGIIMDGYTF
TRBJ2-7	TRBV5-4	.	.	TGTGCCAGCAGCTTGGGAGGCTACTACGAGCAGTACTTC	CASSLGGYYEQYF
TRBJ2-3	TRBV19	TRBD1	.	TGTGCCAGTAACACGGGACAGGGGGCAGATACGCAGTATTTT	CASNTGQGADTQYF
TRBJ2-3	TRBV6-1	TRBD2	.	TGTGCCAGCAGTGAACTAGCGGGAGCCCCTAGCACAGATACGCAGTATTTT	CASSELAGAPSTDTQYF
TRBJ2-7	TRBV5-1	TRBD2	.	TGCGCCAGCAGCTTGGAACTAGCGAACGAGCAGTACTTC	CASSLELANEQYF
TRBJ2-7	TRBV28	.	few	TGTGCCAGCAGTTCCGGCGTCGGGACATTCTTCTACGAGCAGTACTTC	CASSSGVGTFFYEQYF
TRBJ2-2	TRBV4-3	TRBD2	.	TGCGCCAGCAGCCAAGAAGGCGGGAGCAATACCGGGGAGCTGTTTTTT	CASSQEGGSNTGELFF
TRBJ1-2	TRBV7-2	.	.	TGTGCCAGCAGCTTATATGGTTCCGGCTATGGCTACACCTTC	CASSLYGSGYGYTF
TRBJ2-7	TRBV27	TRBD1	.	TGTGCCAGCAGTTTGGGACAGGTGGGCGAGCAGTACTTC	CASSLGQVGEQYF
TRBJ2-7	TRBV27	.	once	TGTGCCAGCACCGACTATGGTGGGCCTGAACCCTACGAGCAGTACTTC	CASTDYGGPEPYEQYF
TRBJ2-7	TRBV10-3	TRBD1	.	TGTGCCATCAGTGAGGACAGGGTAGGCGAGCAGTACTTC	CAISEDRVGEQYF
TRBJ2-7	TRBV19	.	.	TGTGCCAGTAGTATCTCGAGGGAGCCGGGCTATGGGCAGTACTTC	CASSISREPGYGQYF
TRBJ2-2	TRBV24-1	.	.	TGTGCCACCAGAGGGGCGAACACCGGGGAGCTGTTTTTT	CATRGANTGELFF
TRBJ1-4	TRBV6-5	.	.	TGTGCCAGCAGCCGCGGCAGCCAAAAACTGTTTTTT	CASSRGSQKLFF
TRBJ2-3	TRBV19	TRBD2	.	TGTGCCAGTACTCCTAGCGGGAGGGGAGCAGATACGCAGTATTTT	CASTPSGRGADTQYF
TRBJ1-4	TRBV5-1	.	.	TGCGCCAGCAGCTTGGGACAGGCGAATGAAAAACTGTTTTTT	CASSLGQANEKLFF
TRBJ1-2	TRBV7-9	.	.	TGTGCCAGCAGCCCCGGCTATGGCTACACCTTC	CASSPGYGYTF
TRBJ1-5	TRBV27	.	.	TGTGCCAGCAGTTTAAAGGGGCCCTATAGCAATCAGCCCCAGCATTTT	CASSLKGPYSNQPQHF
TRBJ1-3	TRBV28	.	.	TGTGCCAGCAGTTACCCAGGGGTGGGTGGAAACACCATATATTTT	CASSYPGVGGNTIYF
TRBJ2-1	TRBV7-2	TRBD1	.	TGTGCCAGCAGCTTAGGACAGGGGGCTGGAAATGAGCAGTTCTTC	CASSLGQGAGNEQFF
TRBJ2-1	TRBV9	TRBD2	.	TGTGCCAGCAGTAAATCGGGACTAGGTAATAACAATGAGCAGTTCTTC	CASSKSGLGNNNEQFF
TRBJ2-3	TRBV9	TRBD2	.	TGTGCCAGCAGCGACCGCCCGACTAGCGGGAGGGATCAAGATACGCAGTATTTT	CASSDRPTSGRDQDTQYF
TRBJ1-1	TRBV10-3	TRBD1	.	TGTGCCATCAGTGAGCCGGGACAGGGGACTGAAGCTTTCTTT	CAISEPGQGTEAFF
TRBJ2-1	TRBV19	.	many	TGTGCCAGTAGTATAGTGCGGTACGGCTCCTACAATGAGCAGTTCTTC	CASSIVRYGSYNEQFF
TRBJ2-1	TRBV6-5	TRBD1	.	TGTGCCAGCAGCGGACAGGGTTTGGGCGATGAGCAGTTCTTC	CASSGQGLGDEQFF
TRBJ1-2	TRBV10-3	TRBD1	.	TGTGCCATCAGCCCCGGGACGACAGGGGTTACAAACTATGGCTACACCTTC	CAISPGTTGVTNYGYTF
TRBJ2-3	TRBV5-4	TRBD2	.	TGTGCCAGCAGCCTAGCGGGAGGGACAGATACGCAGTATTTT	CASSLAGGTDTQYF
TRBJ2-7	TRBV28	.	.	TGTGCCAGCAGTGGGCGGAGAGGGTACGAGCAGTACTTC	CASSGRRGYEQYF
TRBJ2-1	TRBV2	.	.	TGTGCCAGCAAGAGGAATGAGCAGTTCTTC	CASKRNEQFF
TRBJ1-5	TRBV6-5	.	.	TGTGCCAGCAGTTACGGTCAGGATAGCAATCAGCCCCAGCATTTT	CASSYGQDSNQPQHF
TRBJ2-3	TRBV11-2	.	.	TGTGCCAGCAGCCCGGGAGTATACACAGATACGCAGTATTTT	CASSPGVYTDTQYF
TRBJ2-1	TRBV7-2	.	.	TGTGCCAGCAGCTTAGGGGCGGGTATCGCAAATGAGCAGTTCTTC	CASSLGAGIANEQFF
TRBJ2-4	TRBV3-1/TRBV3-2	.	once	TGTGCCAGCAGCCCCAAGTCTCGACTGGCTGGAGGAGCCAAAAACATTCAGTACTTC	CASSPKSRLAGGAKNIQYF
TRBJ1-1	TRBV30	TRBD1	.	TGTGCCTGGCCTACAGGGGGTGACGAAGCTTTCTTT	CAWPTGGDEAFF